The clone carrying this T cell receptor beta chain was seen a handful of times. Antigen specificity is unknown. A read error may be the cause here, since a much bigger clone is one base away. Alongside a J-beta primer mix, a sample-barcoded 5' primer served in a second PCR lasting roughly 7 to 11 cycles. MiXCR, run by TCRdb on the 5' RACE reads, gives a single entry per CDR3 protein. The profile shows about 1 million distinct CDR3 sequences, about 25% of them singletons. The data are from a study of blood T cells in healthy people across ages. General study points: A roughly linear fall in TCR beta diversity per million T cells was seen with increasing age.

These data were likewise used in another study, on T cells of mothers and their children.

The TCR was taken from a girl aged 2-10 years in good health. The specimen was blood.

CDR3 residues: CASSPGHTYEQYF. CDR3 bases: TGTGCCAGCTCACCGGGACACACCTACGAGCAGTACTTC. The genes are TRBV18 and TRBJ2-7, with D perhaps matching TRBD1 (6 bases). Germline CDR1 KGHSH, CDR2 LQKENI. V was cut by 3 bases and J by 2 bases, with 8 bases left in between. CDR3 length: 13 residues.